The next 3 T cell receptor beta chains were all read from a single sample in a study of T cell changes during pregnancy in multiple sclerosis. Repertoires were generated with immunoSEQ multiplex PCR, while TCRdb's copy carries only in-frame clones and drops some. The profile shows approximately 53,000 clones, about 90% of them singletons. The input for sequencing was CD4+ T cells from peripheral blood mononuclear cells, taken in the second trimester of pregnancy. The receptors originated from a female donor with multiple sclerosis, enrolled in a pregnancy study.

The chain has TRBV7-7 and TRBJ2-2, with D tentatively TRBD1 (5 bases). The CDR3 sequence is 17 residues long. V was clipped by 1 base and J by 4 bases, with 16 bases between them. Germline loops: CDR1 SSHAT, CDR2 FNYEAQ (reference sequence). CDR3 nucleotide sequence: TGTGCCAGCAGCTTAGAACCGCTAGGGGTGGCCACCGGGGAGCTGTTTTTT. Its translation is CASSLEPLGVATGELFF.

A few counts support this clone. The J gene is TRBJ1-3, the V gene TRBV9; D ambiguous. Germline CDR1 is SGDLS and CDR2 is YYNGEE. This CDR3 spans 15 amino acids. The germline V and J ends were trimmed by 3 bases and 0 bases, with 10 bases remaining between them. The DNA of the CDR3 is TGTGCCAGCAGCGCTCAAGCTTTCTCTGGAAACACCATATATTTT. Translating it yields CASSAQAFSGNTIYF.

This rearrangement joins TRBV5-1 to TRBJ2-5; possibly TRBD2 for D (5 bases). The germline V gene has CDR1 SGHRS and CDR2 YFSETQ. This CDR3 is 13 amino acids long. V gave up 3 bases and J gave up 3 bases, with 9 bases separating them. The CDR3 DNA is TGCGCCAGCAGCTCTCCCGGGGAAGAGACCCAGTACTTC. Translated: CASSSPGEETQYF.